Listed here are 7 T cell receptor beta chains from one sample, sequenced in a study of T cell responses to AZD1222 COVID-19 vaccine. Data came from immunoSEQ multiplex PCR; TCRdb stores just in-frame clones and leaves some out. The sample gives about 140,000 clones, about 90% of which show up once; under 3.5% is in the top ten. This material consisted of peripheral blood, taken on day 0 of AZD1222 vaccination. The receptors originated from an adult in good health.

The rearrangement uses TRBV5-8 and TRBJ1-1; D gene ambiguous. Germline V gives CDR1 SGHTS, CDR2 YDEGEE. The CDR3 covers 14 residues. V shed 3 bases and J shed 0 bases, with 9 bases lying between them. CDR3 DNA sequence: TGTGCCAGCAGCTCGATGCTTATGAACACTGAAGCTTTCTTT. Encoded protein: CASSSMLMNTEAFF.

As regards this clone: At one boundary the junction diverges from the germline segment, which might be a read error. The rearrangement uses TRBV29-1 and TRBJ1-1; perhaps TRBD1 as D (6 bases). There are 15 residues in the CDR3. CDR1 and CDR2 (germline): SQVTM, ANQGSEA. The CDR3 sequence is CSVGEWGRGFTEAFF. The CDR3 nucleotides are TGTAGCGTGGGGGAGTGGGGCAGGGGATTCACTGAAGCTTTCTTT.

This chain joins TRBV9 and TRBJ2-1; 14 bases are a match to TRBD2. Per the germline V gene, CDR1 is SGDLS and CDR2 is YYNGEE. This CDR3 has 20 residues. The V and J ends lost 4 bases and 1 base, in that order; junction bases with no gene match: 13. The CDR3 bases are TGTGCCAGCAGCCCGTACCGGACTAGCGGGGGGAGACTATCCTACAATGAGCAGTTCTTC. It is translated as CASSPYRTSGGRLSYNEQFF.

The chain uses TRBV28 and TRBJ1-5; D unclear. The CDR3 spans 13 residues. V was pared by 3 bases and J by 7 bases, with 10 bases between. The germline V gene encodes CDR1 MDHEN and CDR2 SYDVKM. CDR3: CASSFMVMQPQHF. As DNA, the CDR3 is TGTGCCAGCAGTTTCATGGTTATGCAGCCCCAGCATTTT.

The J gene is TRBJ2-5, the V gene TRBV5-3, with a tentative D call TRBD1 (5 bases). TRBV5-3 is identified as an open reading frame with a role that is uncertain. The CDR3 has 14 residues. The V gene lost 1 base and the J gene lost 4 bases, with 11 bases spanning the gap. The CDR3 loop is CARSLRVRGETQYF. The CDR3 DNA sequence: TGTGCCAGAAGCTTGAGGGTTAGGGGAGAGACCCAGTACTTC.

This chain uses TRBV27 with TRBJ1-4; D call uncertain. Germline CDR1 is MNHEY and CDR2 is SMNVEV (reference sequence). V lost 3 bases and J 8 bases, leaving 16 bases between the germline ends. The CDR3 is 15 residues long. This CDR3 reads CASSFQDHGKEKLFF. The CDR3 DNA reads as TGTGCCAGCAGTTTCCAAGACCATGGGAAGGAAAAACTGTTTTTT.

This rearrangement joins TRBV6-4 to TRBJ2-2; D unresolved. This CDR3 has 14 residues. The germline V and J ends were trimmed by 3 bases and 7 bases, with 12 bases remaining between them. Germline CDR1 MRHNA, CDR2 SNTAGT. This chain's CDR3 is CASSEGPPGGELFF. CDR3 bases: TGTGCCAGCAGTGAAGGGCCCCCGGGCGGGGAGCTGTTTTTT.